The 7 T cell receptor beta chains below come from one sample, sequenced in a study of shared clonotypes between healthy human individuals. Produced via immunoSEQ multiplex PCR; TCRdb's table is partial and in-frame only. Of roughly 2,500,000 clones in the sample, 80% to 95% were seen once. Sequencing was carried out using naive CD4+ T cells from PBMCs. Indicated subset: CD45RA+ positively selected. These receptors originate from a man aged 18 to 29 in good health. Some clones in this sample may be carry-over from other donors' samples.

This clone is a singleton in its sample. The chain uses TRBV9 and TRBJ2-2; D is uncertain. The CDR3 sequence is 16 residues long. CDR1 is SGDLS, CDR2 YYNGEE, per germline. Trimming took 0 bases from V and 1 from J, leaving 10 bases between them. CDR3: CASSVVDSKNTGELFF. Written as DNA, the CDR3 is TGTGCCAGCAGCGTAGTCGACTCAAAGAACACCGGGGAGCTGTTTTTT.

This chain uses TRBV15 with TRBJ2-5; TRBD2 matches at 8 bases. J lost 8 bases, V lost 0 bases, and 5 bases had no gene match. Germline lookup yields CDR1 LNHNV and CDR2 YYDKDF (reference sequence). The CDR3 runs to 14 residues. This chain's CDR3 is CATSRDAAGETQYF. In DNA, the CDR3 is TGTGCCACCAGCAGAGATGCAGCGGGAGAAACCCAGTACTTC. Using reference TRBV15 and TRBJ2-5 for the parts outside the CDR3, the full variable domain is DAMVIQNPRYQVTQFGKPVTLSCSQTLNHNVMYWYQQKSSQAPKLLFHYYDKDFNNEADTPDNFQSRRPNTSFCFLDIRSPGLGDTAMYLCATSRDAAGETQYFGPGTRLLVL.

The gene calls are TRBV28 and TRBJ2-7; 7 nucleotides line up with TRBD2. CDR3 size: 14 residues. The trim removed 7 bases at V and 0 bases at J, leaving 6 bases unmatched. Per the germline V gene, CDR1 is MDHEN and CDR2 is SYDVKM. The CDR3 is CASTSGTTSYEQYF. In nucleotides, the CDR3 is TGTGCCAGCACTAGCGGCACGACCTCCTACGAGCAGTACTTC.

CDR3 DNA sequence: TGTGCCAGCAGCCCCCGCGGCGGAAACACTGAAGCTTTCTTT. It specifies CASSPRGGNTEAFF. The chain uses TRBV5-4 and TRBJ1-1; D ambiguous. The V end was cut by 4 bases, the J end by 2 bases, with 12 bases between. Germline V gene sequence: CDR1 SGHNT, CDR2 YYREEE (reference sequence). The CDR3 contains 14 residues. The variable domain in full, completed from reference TRBV5-4 and TRBJ1-1, reads ETGVTQSPTHLIKTRGQQVTLRCSSQSGHNTVSWYQQALGQGPQFIFQYYREEENGRGNFPPRFSGLQFPNYSSELNVNALELDDSALYLCASSPRGGNTEAFFGQGTRLTVV.

V gene TRBV7-3 combines with J gene TRBJ2-2; 14 nucleotides agree with TRBD2. Germline CDR1 reads SGHTA; CDR2 reads FQGTGA. V lost 1 base and J lost 5; bases outside the gene matches: 6. The CDR3 has 18 amino acids. CDR3 DNA: TGTGCCAGCAGCTTAAGGGGACTAGCGGGAGTACAGACCGGGGAGCTGTTTTTT. It codes for CASSLRGLAGVQTGELFF.

Comment on this clone: In the same sample, other DNA sequences code for this CDR3. The chain combines TRBV6-1 with TRBJ2-7; a possible D gene is TRBD1 (6 bases). The germline V gene encodes CDR1 MNHNS and CDR2 SASEGT. CDR3 size: 14 residues. The ends were cut back, 0 bases at V and 0 bases at J, with 6 bases in the middle. The CDR3 region is CASSEAGGSYEQYF. The CDR3 nucleotides read TGTGCCAGCAGTGAAGCAGGGGGCTCCTACGAGCAGTACTTC.

This clone came up a few times. The chain joins TRBV2 to TRBJ1-1, with 7 bases identical to TRBD1. This CDR3 is built from 13 residues. J was trimmed by 5 bases and V by 8 bases; bases with no gene match: 8. The germline V gene encodes CDR1 SNHLY and CDR2 FYNNEI. The CDR3: CASHRQGGTEAFF. The DNA for the CDR3 is TGTGCCAGCCACAGACAGGGCGGAACTGAAGCTTTCTTT.